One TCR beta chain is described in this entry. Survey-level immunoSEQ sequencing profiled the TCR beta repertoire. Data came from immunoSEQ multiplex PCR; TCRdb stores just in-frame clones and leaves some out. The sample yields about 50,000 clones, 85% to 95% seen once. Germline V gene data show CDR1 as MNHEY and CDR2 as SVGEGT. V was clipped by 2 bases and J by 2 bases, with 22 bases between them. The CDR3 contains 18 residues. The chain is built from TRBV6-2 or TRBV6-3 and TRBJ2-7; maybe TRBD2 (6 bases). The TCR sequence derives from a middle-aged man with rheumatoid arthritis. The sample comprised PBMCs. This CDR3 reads CASSYPQGYARGTYEQYF. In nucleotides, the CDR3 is TGTGCCAGCAGTTACCCCCAGGGTTATGCGCGGGGCACCTACGAGCAGTACTTC.